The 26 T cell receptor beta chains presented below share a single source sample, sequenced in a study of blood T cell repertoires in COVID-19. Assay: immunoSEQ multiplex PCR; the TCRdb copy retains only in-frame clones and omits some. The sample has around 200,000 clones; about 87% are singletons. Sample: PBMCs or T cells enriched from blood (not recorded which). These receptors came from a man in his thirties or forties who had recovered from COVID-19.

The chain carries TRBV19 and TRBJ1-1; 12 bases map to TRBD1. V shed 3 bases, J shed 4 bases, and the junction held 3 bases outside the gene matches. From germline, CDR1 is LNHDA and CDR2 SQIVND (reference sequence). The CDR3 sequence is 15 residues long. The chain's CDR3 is CASSIGTGGSTEAFF. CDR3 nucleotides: TGTGCCAGTAGTATCGGGACAGGGGGCAGCACTGAAGCTTTCTTT. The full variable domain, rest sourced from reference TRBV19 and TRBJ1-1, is DGGITQSPKYLFRKEGQNVTLSCEQNLNHDAMYWYRQDPGQGLRLIYYSQIVNDFQKGDIAEGYSVSREKKESFPLTVTSAQKNPTAFYLCASSIGTGGSTEAFFGQGTRLTVV.

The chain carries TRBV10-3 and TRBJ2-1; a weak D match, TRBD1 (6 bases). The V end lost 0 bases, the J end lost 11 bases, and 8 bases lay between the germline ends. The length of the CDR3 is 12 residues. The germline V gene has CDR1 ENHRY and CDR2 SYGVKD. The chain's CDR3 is CAISESGAQQFF. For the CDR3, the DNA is TGTGCCATCAGTGAGTCGGGGGCCCAGCAGTTCTTC.

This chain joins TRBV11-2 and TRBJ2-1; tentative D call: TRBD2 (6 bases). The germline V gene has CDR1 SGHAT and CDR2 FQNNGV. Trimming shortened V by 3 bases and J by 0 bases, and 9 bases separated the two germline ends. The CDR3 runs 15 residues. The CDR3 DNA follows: TGTGCCAGCAGCTTGGGGACTTACTCCTACAATGAGCAGTTCTTC. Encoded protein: CASSLGTYSYNEQFF.

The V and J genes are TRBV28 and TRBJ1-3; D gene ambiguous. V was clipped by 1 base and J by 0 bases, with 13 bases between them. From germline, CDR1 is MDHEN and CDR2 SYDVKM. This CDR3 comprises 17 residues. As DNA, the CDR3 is TGTGCCAGCAGTTTATCGGGAGGTCCCATCTCTGGAAACACCATATATTTT. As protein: CASSLSGGPISGNTIYF. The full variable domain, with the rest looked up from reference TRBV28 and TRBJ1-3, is DVKVTQSSRYLVKRTGEKVFLECVQDMDHENMFWYRQDPGLGLRLIYFSYDVKMKEKGDIPEGYSVSREKKERFSLILESASTNQTSMYLCASSLSGGPISGNTIYFGEGSWLTVV.

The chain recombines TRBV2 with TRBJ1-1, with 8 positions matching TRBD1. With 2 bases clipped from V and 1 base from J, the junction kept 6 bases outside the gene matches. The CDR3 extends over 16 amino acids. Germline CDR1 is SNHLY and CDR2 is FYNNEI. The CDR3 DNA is TGTGCCAGCAGTGAATCAATGACAGGGGCGAACACTGAAGCTTTCTTT. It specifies CASSESMTGANTEAFF.

In nucleotides, the CDR3 is TGTGCCAGCAGCCAAGGAGCGGCCGCCGGCGGGCAGTACTTC. It yields the protein CASSQGAAAGGQYF. The chain is built from TRBV3-1 (or the pseudogene TRBV3-2) and TRBJ2-7; D possibly corresponds to TRBD2 (5 bases). The V end was cut by 1 base, the J end by 9 bases, with 16 bases between. From germline, CDR1 is LGHDT and CDR2 YNNKEL (reference sequence). This CDR3 spans 14 amino acids.

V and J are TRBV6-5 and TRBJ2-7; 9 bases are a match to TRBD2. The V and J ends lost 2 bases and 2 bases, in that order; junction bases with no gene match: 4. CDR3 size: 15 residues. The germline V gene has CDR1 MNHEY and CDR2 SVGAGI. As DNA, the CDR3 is TGTGCCAGCAGTTACCGGCTAGCGGGACCCTACGAGCAGTACTTC. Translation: CASSYRLAGPYEQYF.

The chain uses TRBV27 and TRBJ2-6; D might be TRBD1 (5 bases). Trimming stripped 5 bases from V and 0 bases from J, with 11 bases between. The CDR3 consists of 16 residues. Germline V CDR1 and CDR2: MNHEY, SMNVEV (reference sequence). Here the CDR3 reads CASSPRQFSGANVLTF. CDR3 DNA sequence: TGTGCCAGCAGTCCAAGACAGTTCTCTGGGGCCAACGTCCTGACTTTC.

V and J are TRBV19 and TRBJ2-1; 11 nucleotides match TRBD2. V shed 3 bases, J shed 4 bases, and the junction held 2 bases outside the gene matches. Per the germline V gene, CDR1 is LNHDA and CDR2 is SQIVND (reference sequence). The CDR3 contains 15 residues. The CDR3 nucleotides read TGTGCCAGTAGTATGGGGACTAGCGGATACAATGAGCAGTTCTTC. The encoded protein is CASSMGTSGYNEQFF.

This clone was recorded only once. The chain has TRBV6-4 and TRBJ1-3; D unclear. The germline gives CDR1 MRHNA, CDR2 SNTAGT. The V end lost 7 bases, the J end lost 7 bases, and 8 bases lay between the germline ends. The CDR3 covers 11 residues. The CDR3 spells CASIYRNTIYF. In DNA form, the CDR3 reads TGTGCCAGCATTTATCGGAACACCATATATTTT.

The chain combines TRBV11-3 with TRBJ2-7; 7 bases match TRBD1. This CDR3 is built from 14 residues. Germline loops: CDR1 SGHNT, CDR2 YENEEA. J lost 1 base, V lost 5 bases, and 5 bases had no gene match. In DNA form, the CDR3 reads TGTGCCAGCAGCCCCAGACAGGGATCCTACGAGCAGTACTTC. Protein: CASSPRQGSYEQYF.

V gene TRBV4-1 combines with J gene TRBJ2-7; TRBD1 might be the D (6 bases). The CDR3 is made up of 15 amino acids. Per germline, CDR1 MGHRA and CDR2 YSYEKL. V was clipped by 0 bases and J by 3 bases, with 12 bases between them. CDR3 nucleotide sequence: TGCGCCAGCAGCCAAGACCGGGACATGCTCTACGAGCAGTACTTC. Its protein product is CASSQDRDMLYEQYF.

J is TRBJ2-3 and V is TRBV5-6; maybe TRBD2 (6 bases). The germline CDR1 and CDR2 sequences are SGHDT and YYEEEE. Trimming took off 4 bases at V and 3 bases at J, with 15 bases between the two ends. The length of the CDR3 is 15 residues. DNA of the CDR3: TGTGCCAGCAGCGCTGGAGTGACTAGAACAGATACGCAGTATTTT. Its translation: CASSAGVTRTDTQYF.

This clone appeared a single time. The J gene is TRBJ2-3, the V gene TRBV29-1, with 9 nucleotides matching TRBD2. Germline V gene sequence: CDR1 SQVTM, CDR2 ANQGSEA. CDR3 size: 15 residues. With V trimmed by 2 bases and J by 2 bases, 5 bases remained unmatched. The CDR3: CSVEPASGITDTQYF. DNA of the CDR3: TGCAGCGTTGAACCGGCTAGCGGGATCACAGATACGCAGTATTTT.

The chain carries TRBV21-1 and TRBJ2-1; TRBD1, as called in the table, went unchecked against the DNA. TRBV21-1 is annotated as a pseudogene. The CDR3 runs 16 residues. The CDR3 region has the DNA TGTGCCAGCAGCAAAGCCGGGACAGGGACCTACAATGAGCAGTTCTTC. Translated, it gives CASSKAGTGTYNEQFF.

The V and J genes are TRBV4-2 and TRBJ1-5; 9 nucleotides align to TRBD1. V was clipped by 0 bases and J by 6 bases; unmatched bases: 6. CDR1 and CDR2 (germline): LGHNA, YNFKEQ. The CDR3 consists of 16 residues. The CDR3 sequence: CASSQDRGQGSQPQHF. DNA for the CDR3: TGTGCCAGCAGCCAAGATAGGGGACAGGGAAGTCAGCCCCAGCATTTT.

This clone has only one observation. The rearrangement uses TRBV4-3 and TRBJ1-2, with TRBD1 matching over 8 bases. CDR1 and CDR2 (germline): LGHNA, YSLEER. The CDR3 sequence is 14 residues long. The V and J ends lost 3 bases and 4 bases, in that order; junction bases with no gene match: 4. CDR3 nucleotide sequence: TGCGCCAGCAGCCAGGACAGGGCCGCCTATGGCTACACCTTC. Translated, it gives CASSQDRAAYGYTF.

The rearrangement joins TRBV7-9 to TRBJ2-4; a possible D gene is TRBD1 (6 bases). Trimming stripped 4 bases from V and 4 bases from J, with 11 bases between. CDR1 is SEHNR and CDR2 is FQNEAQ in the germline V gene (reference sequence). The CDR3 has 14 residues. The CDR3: CASSSYRDKNIQYF. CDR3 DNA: TGTGCCAGCAGCTCCTACAGGGATAAAAACATTCAGTACTTC.

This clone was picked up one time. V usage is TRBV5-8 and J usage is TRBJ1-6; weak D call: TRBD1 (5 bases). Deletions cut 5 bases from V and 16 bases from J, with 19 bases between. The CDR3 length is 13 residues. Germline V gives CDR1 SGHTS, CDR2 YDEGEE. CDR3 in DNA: TGTGCCAGCAGAGGGGTGCCCTTGGCCCGACTCCACTTT. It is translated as CASRGVPLARLHF. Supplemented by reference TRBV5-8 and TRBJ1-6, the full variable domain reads EAGVTQSPTHLIKTRGQQATLRCSPISGHTSVYWYQQALGLGLQFLLWYDEGEERNRGNFPPRFSGRQFPNYSSELNVNALELEDSALYLCASRGVPLARLHFGNGTRLTVT.

The DNA for the CDR3 is TGTGCCAGCAGCGAAATAGCGGGGGGTTTCTACAATGAGCAGTTCTTC. Translated, it gives CASSEIAGGFYNEQFF. The chain recombines TRBV9 with TRBJ2-1; 10 nucleotides align to TRBD2. The J segment lost 3 bases and the V segment lost 3 bases, leaving 6 bases of the junction unmatched. From germline, CDR1 is SGDLS and CDR2 YYNGEE. The CDR3 runs 16 residues.

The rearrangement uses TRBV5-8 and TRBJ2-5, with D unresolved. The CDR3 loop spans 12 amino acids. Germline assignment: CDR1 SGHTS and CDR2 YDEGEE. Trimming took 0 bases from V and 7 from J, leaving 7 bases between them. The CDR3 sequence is CASSLVAGTQYF. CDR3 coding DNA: TGTGCCAGCAGCTTGGTGGCTGGGACCCAGTACTTC.

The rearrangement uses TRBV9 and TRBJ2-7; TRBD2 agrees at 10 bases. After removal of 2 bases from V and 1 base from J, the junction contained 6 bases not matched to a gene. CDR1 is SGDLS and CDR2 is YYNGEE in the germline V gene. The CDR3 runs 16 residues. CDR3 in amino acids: CASSVLPSGSSYEQYF. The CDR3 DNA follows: TGTGCCAGCAGCGTCCTTCCTAGCGGGAGTTCCTACGAGCAGTACTTC.

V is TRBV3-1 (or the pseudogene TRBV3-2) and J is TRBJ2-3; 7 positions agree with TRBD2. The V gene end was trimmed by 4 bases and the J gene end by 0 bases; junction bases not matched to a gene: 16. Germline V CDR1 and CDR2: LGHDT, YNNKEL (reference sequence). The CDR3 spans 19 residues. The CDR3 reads CASSRYGAGVDPSTDTQYF. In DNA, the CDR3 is TGTGCCAGCAGCCGATACGGTGCGGGGGTGGACCCTAGCACAGATACGCAGTATTTT.

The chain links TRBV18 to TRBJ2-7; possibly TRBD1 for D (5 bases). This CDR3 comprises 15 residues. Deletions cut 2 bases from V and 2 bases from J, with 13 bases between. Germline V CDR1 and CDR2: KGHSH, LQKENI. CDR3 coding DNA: TGTGCCAGCTCACCAGCTCAGGGCTGGGCCTACGAGCAGTACTTC. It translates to CASSPAQGWAYEQYF.

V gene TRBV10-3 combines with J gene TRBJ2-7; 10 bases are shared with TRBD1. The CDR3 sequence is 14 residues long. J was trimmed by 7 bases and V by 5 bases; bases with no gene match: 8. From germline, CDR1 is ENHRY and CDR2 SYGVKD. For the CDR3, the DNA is TGTGCCATCAGTACGGGACAGGGGAGAGGGGAGCAGTACTTC. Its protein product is CAISTGQGRGEQYF.

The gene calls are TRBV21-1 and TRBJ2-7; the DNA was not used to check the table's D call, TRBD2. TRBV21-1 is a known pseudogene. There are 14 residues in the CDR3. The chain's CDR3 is CASSKGREDYEQYF. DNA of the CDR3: TGTGCCAGCAGCAAAGGACGGGAGGACTACGAGCAGTACTTC.